Below, 13 T cell receptor beta chains from the same sample are listed, as sequenced in a study of identical twins. MiXCR was run by TCRdb on the 5' RACE reads, yielding one entry per CDR3 protein. The repertoire holds around 220,000 distinct CDR3 sequences, more than 13% seen once, with around 8.3% in the top ten. Sequencing used memory (CD45RO+) T cells sorted from blood. These receptors were taken from a woman in her late teens or twenties in good health.

This clonotype was seen only a few times. The gene calls are TRBV7-9 and TRBJ2-3; unclear D gene. CDR1 and CDR2 from the germline V gene are SEHNR and FQNEAQ (reference sequence). The CDR3 runs to 14 residues. V shed 7 bases and J shed 3 bases, with 14 bases lying between them. The CDR3 sequence: CASTTRDGTDTQYF. The CDR3 nucleotides are TGTGCCAGCACCACACGAGACGGTACAGATACGCAGTATTTT.

The chain is built from TRBV10-3 and TRBJ2-5; maybe TRBD1 (5 bases). Trimming removed 5 bases at V and 5 bases at J, with 12 bases between. Germline V gene data show CDR1 as ENHRY and CDR2 as SYGVKD. The CDR3 spans 13 residues. This CDR3 is CAISQGARETQYF. CDR3 nucleotides: TGTGCCATCAGTCAGGGTGCCCGGGAGACCCAGTACTTC.

This clonotype came up many times. The chain uses TRBV10-1 and TRBJ2-5; D may match TRBD1 or TRBD2 (5 bases each). The V and J ends lost 0 bases and 3 bases respectively, with 20 bases between them. Germline V gene lookup returns CDR1 WNHNN and CDR2 SYGVQD (reference sequence). The CDR3 is 18 residues long. The CDR3 region has the DNA TGCGCCAGCAGTGAGTCAGGGGAACCGGGCCTCGGGAAAGAGACCCAGTACTTC. Encoded protein: CASSESGEPGLGKETQYF.

Only a few counts were recorded for this clonotype. The chain links TRBV20-1 to TRBJ1-1, with D unresolved. The CDR3 spans 12 residues. Germline V gene data show CDR1 as DFQATT and CDR2 as SNEGSKA (reference sequence). V was trimmed by 4 bases and J by 2 bases, leaving 8 bases between them. In nucleotides, the CDR3 is TGCAGTGCTACTGGCCCAAACACTGAAGCTTTCTTT. This sequence encodes CSATGPNTEAFF.

The CDR3 bases are TGTGCCAGCGTATTAGACAGAGCAACTAATGAAAAACTGTTTTTT. This translates into CASVLDRATNEKLFF. The chain has TRBV2 and TRBJ1-4, with a weak D call TRBD1 (5 bases). The germline V gene has CDR1 SNHLY and CDR2 FYNNEI. V shed 8 bases and J shed 0 bases, with 13 bases lying between them. This CDR3 region has 15 residues.

The chain employs TRBV30 and TRBJ2-7, with D tentatively TRBD1 (6 bases). The V end was cut by 2 bases, the J end by 6 bases, with 14 bases between. This CDR3 spans 13 amino acids. CDR1 and CDR2 from the germline V gene are GTSNPN and SVGIG (reference sequence). The CDR3 nucleotides read TGTGCCTGGAGTTGGGGGCTGGACGGCGAGCAGTACTTC. Translated: CAWSWGLDGEQYF.

This clonotype has a handful of counts. The rearrangement joins TRBV29-1 to TRBJ1-2; 7 bases match TRBD1. V lost 0 bases and J lost 8; bases outside the gene matches: 9. The CDR3 extends over 14 amino acids. Per germline, CDR1 SQVTM and CDR2 ANQGSEA. The CDR3 loop reads CSVEDRSRGDGYTF. The CDR3 bases are TGCAGCGTTGAAGATCGATCCAGGGGGGACGGCTACACCTTC. Full variable domain (missing parts from reference TRBV29-1 and TRBJ1-2): SAVISQKPSRDICQRGTSLTIQCQVDSQVTMMFWYRQQPGQSLTLIATANQGSEATYESGFVIDKFPISRPNLTFSTLTVSNMSPEDSSIYLCSVEDRSRGDGYTFGSGTRLTVV.

At least ten counts were recorded for this clonotype. This sequence joins TRBV6-5 and TRBJ2-5; D gene uncertain. Per the germline V gene, CDR1 is MNHEY and CDR2 is SVGAGI. The CDR3 contains 14 residues. Between the trimmed V and J ends, which lost 0 bases and 4 bases, there was a span of 9 bases. Here the CDR3 reads CASSYSGVRETQYF. The CDR3 DNA reads as TGTGCCAGCAGTTACTCAGGAGTGAGAGAGACCCAGTACTTC.

The chain combines TRBV5-1 with TRBJ2-7; 8 bases match TRBD1. The CDR3 extends over 14 amino acids. In germline, CDR1 is SGHRS, CDR2 YFSETQ. J lost 4 bases, V lost 5 bases, and 8 bases had no gene match. Written as DNA, the CDR3 is TGCGCCAGCAGATTTGGACAGGGCATGTACGAGCAGTACTTC. Translated: CASRFGQGMYEQYF.

The chain is built from TRBV11-3 and TRBJ2-5; 7 nucleotides line up with TRBD1. CDR1 and CDR2 (germline): SGHNT, YENEEA. The CDR3 is made up of 15 amino acids. J gave up 7 bases and V 3 bases, and 11 bases lay outside the gene matches. The CDR3 sequence is CASSFPGTEAGTQYF. The CDR3 bases are TGTGCCAGCAGCTTCCCCGGGACAGAAGCTGGGACCCAGTACTTC. Complete variable domain (other parts from reference TRBV11-3 and TRBJ2-5): EAGVVQSPRYKIIEKKQPVAFWCNPISGHNTLYWYLQNLGQGPELLIRYENEEAVDDSQLPKDRFSAERLKGVDSTLKIQPAELGDSAVYLCASSFPGTEAGTQYFGPGTRLLVL.

This clonotype appeared a few times. The chain uses TRBV29-1 and TRBJ2-7; D is ambiguous. CDR1 is SQVTM and CDR2 is ANQGSEA in the germline V gene. This CDR3 has 11 amino acids. Trimming took 4 bases from V and 5 from J, leaving 9 bases between them. The chain's CDR3 is CSVVEVHEQYF. The CDR3 DNA follows: TGCAGCGTTGTCGAGGTCCACGAGCAGTACTTC.

In this sample, this clonotype turned up a few times. The chain recombines TRBV12-3 or TRBV12-4 with TRBJ1-6; D gene uncertain. The CDR3 sequence is 15 residues long. Trimming removed 1 base at V and 9 bases at J, with 13 bases between. CDR3 in amino acids: CASSLDMNWSSPLHF. In DNA form, the CDR3 reads TGTGCCAGCAGTTTAGATATGAATTGGAGTTCACCCCTCCACTTT.

The table lists this clonotype with a few counts. The chain has TRBV20-1 and TRBJ1-4; D is unresolved. Germline V CDR1 and CDR2: DFQATT, SNEGSKA (reference sequence). Trimming stripped 0 bases from V and 6 bases from J, with 8 bases between. The CDR3 has 13 amino acids. The CDR3 region is CSARDGNHEKLFF. The CDR3 nucleotides read TGCAGTGCTAGAGATGGGAACCATGAAAAACTGTTTTTT.